This passage covers 5 T cell receptor beta chains from one sample sequenced in a study of blood T cell repertoires in COVID-19. Method: immunoSEQ multiplex PCR; TCRdb's copy keeps in-frame clones and lacks some. Among approximately 100,000 clones, 75% to 90% were seen once, and the ten largest hold around 39%. Material for sequencing was peripheral blood. Every receptor here comes from a man aged 80 or over with acute or convalescent COVID-19.

This chain joins TRBV6-6 and TRBJ2-3; TRBD2 is a possible D gene (6 bases). The germline V gene encodes CDR1 MNHNY and CDR2 SVGAGI (reference sequence). This CDR3 spans 13 amino acids. Trimming removed 7 bases at V and 2 bases at J, with 10 bases between. CDR3 protein: CASIRLVTDTQYF. In DNA form, the CDR3 reads TGTGCCAGCATTCGACTAGTCACAGATACGCAGTATTTT.

The CDR3 here is CASSSDFAITYNEQFF. DNA of the CDR3: TGTGCCAGCAGTTCGGACTTCGCAATAACCTACAATGAGCAGTTCTTC. This chain joins TRBV27 and TRBJ2-1; maybe TRBD2 (5 bases). Between the trimmed V and J ends, which lost 4 bases and 2 bases, there was a span of 15 bases. The CDR3 totals 16 residues. CDR1 and CDR2 (germline): MNHEY, SMNVEV (reference sequence).

The V gene is TRBV5-8, the J gene TRBJ1-1; D ambiguous. The CDR3 has 13 residues. Trimming removed 4 bases from V and 0 bases from J, with 7 bases in between. CDR1 SGHTS and CDR2 YDEGEE come from the germline V gene. The CDR3 region is CASSHSMNTEAFF. Written as DNA, the CDR3 is TGTGCCAGCAGCCATTCTATGAACACTGAAGCTTTCTTT.

The V and J genes are TRBV7-9 and TRBJ1-1, with D hard to call. Trimming cost V 5 bases and J 10 bases, with 14 bases left between them. There are 12 residues in the CDR3. In germline, CDR1 is SEHNR, CDR2 FQNEAQ (reference sequence). CDR3 residues: CASSNNQVRAFF. CDR3 DNA sequence: TGTGCCAGCAGCAACAACCAGGTGAGAGCTTTCTTT.

The genes are TRBV29-1 and TRBJ1-3; tentative D call: TRBD1 (6 bases). Trimming shortened V by 6 bases and J by 0 bases, and 9 bases separated the two germline ends. Germline V gene lookup returns CDR1 SQVTM and CDR2 ANQGSEA. This CDR3 spans 13 amino acids. CDR3 coding DNA: TGCAGCGTGGGGGCAAGCTCTGGAAACACCATATATTTT. It specifies CSVGASSGNTIYF.